This entry is about one T cell receptor beta chain. What it recognizes is unknown. Depth targeted 1 in 200,000 to 1 in 1 million T cells, averaging roughly 9.7x coverage per clonotype. Method: immunoSEQ multiplex PCR; TCRdb's copy keeps in-frame clones and lacks some. The sample consists of fewer than 400,000 clones, about 61% of them appearing once. This record comes from a study of cytotoxic CD8 clonotypes in ibrutinib-treated CLL. Study in general: Within the patient group, eleven to twelve were relapsed/refractory and some 16 treatment-naive, and approximately 17 were IGHV unmutated. General study results and limits: Baseline-level clonality went beyond age-matched healthy donors and moved in step with circulating CD8+ T-cell counts.

V was clipped by 4 bases and J by 2 bases; unmatched bases: 7. The CDR3 totals 14 residues. Germline loops: CDR1 SQVTM, CDR2 ANQGSEA. V gene TRBV29-1 combines with J gene TRBJ1-2; 7 bases are shared with TRBD1. Sequencing was performed on PBMCs, taken after 36 months of ibrutinib treatment. The TCR sequence derives from a human donor with chronic lymphocytic leukemia. The CDR3 loop reads CSVGPLGQNYGYTF. In DNA, the CDR3 is TGCAGCGTTGGCCCTTTGGGACAGAACTATGGCTACACCTTC.